This T cell receptor (beta chain) was obtained from a study of T cell responses to AZD1222 COVID-19 vaccine. General study results and limits: The donors showed a predominance of white British ancestry and of females, with possible underestimation of clonal diversity. There were repertoire samples only from the period after the peak T cell response.

This CDR3 region has 14 residues. CDR1 is SQVTM and CDR2 is ANQGSEA in the germline V gene. Unmatched junction bases numbered 7, after V lost 2 bases and J lost 4 bases. Remarks on this clone: Its antigen remains unidentified.

Generated by immunoSEQ multiplex PCR, the TCRdb table keeps only in-frame clones and is missing some. The data hold roughly 140,000 clones, with around 89% observed a single time. The rearrangement links TRBV29-1 to TRBJ1-1; 7 bases line up with TRBD1. This TCR derives from an adult in good health. Sample: peripheral blood, taken on day 0 of MenACWY control vaccination. The CDR3 loop reads CSVEPQGGFTEAFF. The CDR3 DNA follows: TGCAGCGTTGAACCCCAGGGGGGATTCACTGAAGCTTTCTTT.